A selection of T cell receptor beta chains follows, all from one sample in a study of T-cell reconstitution after alpha-beta-depleted transplantation in children. TCRdb ran MiXCR on the PCR reads and lists one entry per CDR3 protein. The top ten clones hold 10% of a sample with around 250,000 distinct CDR3 sequences, 9.5% to 10% of them seen once. The sample consisted of PBMCs from the stem cell graft donor, taken from the stem cell graft. The receptor source for this set is a human donor who donated a stem cell graft to a child with SCID. Each CDR3 is given with its conserved first and last residue. Fields, in order: V gene, D gene, J gene, clone size, CDR3 protein, CDR3 DNA. D genes are given only for firm matches. The size of a clone is reported for some rows only, either as once, few or many, or as a class for expanded clones.

V: TRBV29-1
D: -
J: TRBJ2-7
size: -
CDR3: CSVVDYEQYF
DNA: TGCAGCGTTGTAGACTACGAGCAGTACTTC

V: TRBV18
D: -
J: TRBJ1-4
size: -
CDR3: CASSPFGVPNEKLFF
DNA: TGTGCCAGCTCACCGTTCGGGGTACCCAATGAAAAACTGTTTTTT

V: TRBV6-7
D: TRBD2
J: TRBJ2-3
size: many
CDR3: CASSTSGGPFRTDTQYF
DNA: TGTGCCAGCAGTACTAGCGGGGGGCCTTTTCGCACAGATACGCAGTATTTT

V: TRBV2
D: -
J: TRBJ2-1
size: -
CDR3: CASSEGQDSYNEQFF
DNA: TGTGCCAGCAGTGAGGGGCAGGACTCCTACAATGAGCAGTTCTTC

V: TRBV20-1
D: -
J: TRBJ2-3
size: few
CDR3: CSADRDSTDTQYF
DNA: TGCAGTGCGGACAGAGATTCCACAGATACGCAGTATTTT

V: TRBV4-1
D: -
J: TRBJ1-1
size: few
CDR3: CASSQDGSGSEAFF
DNA: TGCGCCAGCAGCCAAGATGGGTCAGGGTCTGAAGCTTTCTTT

V: TRBV5-1
D: TRBD2
J: TRBJ2-5
size: few
CDR3: CASSKSGGIPQETQYF
DNA: TGCGCCAGCAGCAAATCCGGGGGGATCCCCCAAGAGACCCAGTACTTC

V: TRBV5-1
D: -
J: TRBJ2-7
size: many
CDR3: CASSLNTGIAYEQYF
DNA: TGCGCCAGCAGCTTGAACACAGGGATAGCCTACGAGCAGTACTTC

V: TRBV7-3
D: -
J: TRBJ1-3
size: -
CDR3: CASSVAGEPGNTIYF
DNA: TGTGCCAGCAGCGTCGCAGGGGAACCTGGAAACACCATATATTTT

V: TRBV6-1
D: TRBD1
J: TRBJ1-1
size: few
CDR3: CASRGQKNTEAFF
DNA: TGTGCCAGCAGGGGACAGAAGAACACTGAAGCTTTCTTT

V: TRBV12-3/TRBV12-4
D: -
J: TRBJ2-5
size: many
CDR3: CASSLRPQETQYF
DNA: TGTGCCAGCAGTTTACGGCCACAAGAGACCCAGTACTTC

V: TRBV5-5
D: -
J: TRBJ2-6
size: few
CDR3: CASSLGVLNSGANVLTF
DNA: TGTGCCAGCAGCTTGGGGGTCCTGAACTCTGGGGCCAACGTCCTGACTTTC

V: TRBV29-1
D: -
J: TRBJ2-1
size: few
CDR3: CSVEIGRGNEQFF
DNA: TGCAGCGTTGAAATCGGCAGGGGCAATGAGCAGTTCTTC

V: TRBV29-1
D: -
J: TRBJ2-7
size: many
CDR3: CSASTGAYEQYF
DNA: TGCAGCGCCTCGACAGGAGCCTACGAGCAGTACTTC

V: TRBV4-1
D: -
J: TRBJ1-6
size: few
CDR3: CASSQDIDVSRGNSPLHF
DNA: TGCGCCAGCAGCCAAGATATAGACGTTAGCAGGGGTAATTCACCCCTCCACTTT

V: TRBV12-3/TRBV12-4
D: -
J: TRBJ2-7
size: many
CDR3: CASSTSQGYEQYF
DNA: TGTGCCAGCAGTACTTCACAGGGTTACGAGCAGTACTTC

V: TRBV7-8
D: TRBD1
J: TRBJ2-3
size: many
CDR3: CASSSDRSKGADTQYF
DNA: TGTGCCAGCAGCTCGGACAGGTCTAAAGGGGCAGATACGCAGTATTTT

V: TRBV5-1
D: -
J: TRBJ1-1
size: -
CDR3: CATSFKGQNTEAFF
DNA: TGCGCCACATCCTTCAAGGGCCAGAACACTGAAGCTTTCTTT

V: TRBV6-2/TRBV6-3
D: TRBD1
J: TRBJ2-2
size: -
CDR3: CASRADRVTGELFF
DNA: TGTGCCAGCAGAGCGGACAGGGTCACCGGGGAGCTGTTTTTT

V: TRBV6-1
D: TRBD1
J: TRBJ2-1
size: -
CDR3: CASTNDRGQGNEQFF
DNA: TGTGCCAGCACCAATGACAGGGGGCAAGGCAATGAGCAGTTCTTC

V: TRBV9
D: -
J: TRBJ1-1
size: -
CDR3: CASSVGENTEALF
DNA: TGTGCCAGCAGCGTAGGCGAGAACACTGAAGCTTTGTTT

V: TRBV5-4
D: -
J: TRBJ2-6
size: few
CDR3: CASSLVGTSAGGANVLTF
DNA: TGTGCCAGCAGCTTGGTGGGGACATCCGCTGGTGGGGCCAACGTCCTGACTTTC

V: TRBV5-1
D: -
J: TRBJ2-3
size: few
CDR3: CASSEGPSTDTQYF
DNA: TGCGCCAGCAGCGAGGGACCTAGCACAGATACGCAGTATTTT

V: TRBV12-3/TRBV12-4
D: TRBD2
J: TRBJ2-5
size: -
CDR3: CASSFSVVAGNQETQYF
DNA: TGTGCCAGCAGTTTTTCGGTGGTAGCGGGGAACCAAGAGACCCAGTACTTC

V: TRBV7-2
D: TRBD1
J: TRBJ2-1
size: few
CDR3: CASSFITGGRNEQFF
DNA: TGTGCCAGCAGCTTCATCACAGGGGGGAGGAATGAGCAGTTCTTC

V: TRBV10-3
D: -
J: TRBJ1-2
size: -
CDR3: CAISDPGRSYYGYTF
DNA: TGTGCCATCAGTGACCCCGGCAGATCTTACTATGGCTACACCTTC

V: TRBV12-3/TRBV12-4
D: -
J: TRBJ2-3
size: many
CDR3: CASSPGGVSSTDTQYF
DNA: TGTGCCAGCAGCCCCGGCGGGGTAAGCAGTACAGATACGCAGTATTTT

V: TRBV15
D: TRBD1
J: TRBJ1-4
size: few
CDR3: CATGQVMDEKLFF
DNA: TGTGCCACCGGACAGGTGATGGATGAAAAACTGTTTTTT

V: TRBV5-1
D: TRBD1
J: TRBJ2-7
size: few
CDR3: CASSPTRGQAYEQYF
DNA: TGCGCCAGCAGCCCGACTCGGGGACAGGCCTACGAGCAGTACTTC

V: TRBV11-2
D: -
J: TRBJ2-5
size: once
CDR3: CASSLSIDSGRGETQYF
DNA: TGTGCCAGCAGCTTAAGCATCGACAGTGGAAGGGGAGAGACCCAGTACTTC

V: TRBV15
D: -
J: TRBJ2-1
size: -
CDR3: CATSREVNEQFF
DNA: TGTGCCACCAGCAGAGAGGTGAATGAGCAGTTCTTC

V: TRBV6-1
D: -
J: TRBJ2-3
size: few
CDR3: CASSGQGGSDTQYF
DNA: TGTGCCAGCAGTGGACAAGGAGGATCGGATACGCAGTATTTT

V: TRBV18
D: -
J: TRBJ2-1
size: few
CDR3: CASSPQDVTQFF
DNA: TGTGCCAGCTCACCGCAGGACGTAACGCAGTTCTTC

V: TRBV5-1
D: TRBD1
J: TRBJ2-3
size: many
CDR3: CASRGGMWTGGSDTQYF
DNA: TGCGCCAGCAGAGGTGGCATGTGGACAGGGGGCTCGGATACGCAGTATTTT

V: TRBV11-3
D: -
J: TRBJ2-1
size: few
CDR3: CASSLGPPEGYNEQFF
DNA: TGTGCCAGCAGCTTAGGACCCCCCGAGGGATACAATGAGCAGTTCTTC

V: TRBV29-1
D: -
J: TRBJ1-2
size: -
CDR3: CSVEGVPPGGDYGYTF
DNA: TGCAGCGTTGAAGGGGTCCCCCCGGGGGGCGACTATGGCTACACCTTC

V: TRBV11-2
D: -
J: TRBJ2-1
size: many
CDR3: CASSPERDSYNEQFF
DNA: TGTGCCAGCAGTCCCGAACGGGATTCCTACAATGAGCAGTTCTTC

V: TRBV20-1
D: -
J: TRBJ1-1
size: -
CDR3: CSVVENTEAFF
DNA: TGCAGTGTAGTGGAGAACACTGAAGCTTTCTTT

V: TRBV27
D: -
J: TRBJ2-1
size: few
CDR3: CASSLQIATEQFF
DNA: TGTGCCAGCAGTTTACAAATAGCGACTGAGCAGTTCTTC

V: TRBV6-5
D: -
J: TRBJ2-3
size: -
CDR3: CASSYSGRFAADTQYF
DNA: TGTGCCAGCAGTTACTCGGGAAGGTTTGCGGCAGATACGCAGTATTTT

V: TRBV12-3/TRBV12-4
D: -
J: TRBJ1-1
size: -
CDR3: CASSLPWTALNTEAFF
DNA: TGTGCCAGCAGTTTACCCTGGACCGCGTTGAACACTGAAGCTTTCTTT

V: TRBV5-1
D: -
J: TRBJ2-3
size: many
CDR3: CASSFRESTDTQYF
DNA: TGCGCCAGCAGCTTCCGAGAGAGCACAGATACGCAGTATTTT

V: TRBV12-3/TRBV12-4
D: TRBD1
J: TRBJ1-4
size: many
CDR3: CASRPTGPNEKLFF
DNA: TGTGCCAGCCGTCCGACAGGGCCTAATGAAAAACTGTTTTTT

V: TRBV25-1
D: TRBD1
J: TRBJ1-6
size: -
CDR3: CASSGGQLSSGSPLHF
DNA: TGTGCCAGCAGTGGGGGACAGCTCTCGTCAGGATCACCCCTCCACTTT

V: TRBV12-3/TRBV12-4
D: TRBD1
J: TRBJ2-5
size: few
CDR3: CASVEQGARETQYF
DNA: TGTGCCAGCGTCGAACAGGGGGCCCGGGAGACCCAGTACTTC

V: TRBV6-1
D: -
J: TRBJ2-2
size: -
CDR3: CASSGMTDTGELFF
DNA: TGTGCCAGCAGTGGGATGACGGACACCGGGGAGCTGTTTTTT

V: TRBV12-3/TRBV12-4
D: -
J: TRBJ2-3
size: many
CDR3: CASSLAPIAGTDTQYF
DNA: TGTGCCAGCAGTTTAGCGCCAATTGCCGGCACAGATACGCAGTATTTT

V: TRBV5-5
D: -
J: TRBJ2-2
size: few
CDR3: CASSLFPGHTGELFF
DNA: TGTGCCAGCAGCTTGTTCCCAGGGCACACCGGGGAGCTGTTTTTT

V: TRBV12-3/TRBV12-4
D: TRBD1
J: TRBJ2-4
size: few
CDR3: CASRVTGKNIQYF
DNA: TGTGCCAGCAGGGTGACAGGGAAAAACATTCAGTACTTC

V: TRBV3-1
D: -
J: TRBJ1-5
size: few
CDR3: CASSQEGMGPQHF
DNA: TGTGCCAGCAGCCAAGAGGGGATGGGGCCCCAGCATTTT

V: TRBV5-1
D: -
J: TRBJ2-5
size: -
CDR3: CASSPQEPGETQYF
DNA: TGCGCCAGCAGCCCCCAAGAACCCGGGGAGACCCAGTACTTC

V: TRBV3-1
D: -
J: TRBJ2-7
size: few
CDR3: CASSQEGAATYEQYF
DNA: TGTGCCAGCAGCCAAGAAGGAGCGGCTACCTACGAGCAGTACTTC

V: TRBV16
D: -
J: TRBJ2-7
size: many
CDR3: CASNPTTTSYEQYF
DNA: TGTGCCAGCAACCCGACAACGACCTCCTACGAGCAGTACTTC

V: TRBV20-1
D: TRBD2
J: TRBJ2-1
size: many
CDR3: CSATSGGNYNEQFF
DNA: TGCAGTGCTACTAGCGGGGGGAACTACAATGAGCAGTTCTTC

V: TRBV10-3
D: -
J: TRBJ2-3
size: few
CDR3: CATTLGGGDTDTQYF
DNA: TGTGCCACCACCCTGGGGGGGGGCGACACAGATACGCAGTATTTT

V: TRBV13
D: -
J: TRBJ2-1
size: few
CDR3: CASRRRGPYNEQFF
DNA: TGTGCCAGCAGGAGGCGGGGACCCTACAATGAGCAGTTCTTC

V: TRBV12-3/TRBV12-4
D: TRBD2
J: TRBJ2-5
size: many
CDR3: CASSPGLAGGRRETQYF
DNA: TGTGCCAGCAGTCCGGGACTAGCGGGGGGGCGAAGAGAGACCCAGTACTTC

V: TRBV5-1
D: -
J: TRBJ2-3
size: -
CDR3: CASGLKGHSTDTQYF
DNA: TGCGCCAGCGGGTTGAAGGGACATTCCACAGATACGCAGTATTTT

V: TRBV7-2
D: -
J: TRBJ1-2
size: -
CDR3: CASSLVPQANYGYTF
DNA: TGTGCCAGCAGCTTAGTACCACAGGCTAACTATGGCTACACCTTC

V: TRBV6-1
D: TRBD1
J: TRBJ2-5
size: -
CDR3: CASSPRQGAQETQYF
DNA: TGTGCCAGCAGTCCTAGACAGGGGGCCCAAGAGACCCAGTACTTC